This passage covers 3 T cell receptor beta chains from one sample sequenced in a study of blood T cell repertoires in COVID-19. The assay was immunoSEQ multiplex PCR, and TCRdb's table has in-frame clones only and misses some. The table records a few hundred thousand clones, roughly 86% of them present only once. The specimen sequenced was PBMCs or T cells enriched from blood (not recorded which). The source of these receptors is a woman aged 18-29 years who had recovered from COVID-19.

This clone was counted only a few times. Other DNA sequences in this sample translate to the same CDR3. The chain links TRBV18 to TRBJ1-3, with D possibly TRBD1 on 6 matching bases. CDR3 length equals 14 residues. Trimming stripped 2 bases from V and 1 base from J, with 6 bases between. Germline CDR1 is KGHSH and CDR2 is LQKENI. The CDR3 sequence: CASSPTGSGNTIYF. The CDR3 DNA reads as TGTGCCAGCTCACCAACAGGGTCTGGAAACACCATATATTTT.

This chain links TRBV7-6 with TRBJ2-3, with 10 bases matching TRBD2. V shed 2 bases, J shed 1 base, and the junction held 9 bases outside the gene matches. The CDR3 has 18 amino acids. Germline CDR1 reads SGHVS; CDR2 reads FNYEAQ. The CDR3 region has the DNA TGTGCCAGCAGCTTATACAGCGGGAGGGCCGACGGCACAGATACGCAGTATTTT. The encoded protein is CASSLYSGRADGTDTQYF.

The DNA of the CDR3 is TGTGCCAGCAGCTTACCGAGGACAGGGCGCACTGAAGCTTTCTTT. Protein sequence: CASSLPRTGRTEAFF. V and J are TRBV11-2 and TRBJ1-1; TRBD1 aligns across 8 bases. The CDR3 spans 15 residues. V trimming: 2 bases; J trimming: 4 bases; junction bases outside the gene matches: 6. Germline V gene data show CDR1 as SGHAT and CDR2 as FQNNGV.